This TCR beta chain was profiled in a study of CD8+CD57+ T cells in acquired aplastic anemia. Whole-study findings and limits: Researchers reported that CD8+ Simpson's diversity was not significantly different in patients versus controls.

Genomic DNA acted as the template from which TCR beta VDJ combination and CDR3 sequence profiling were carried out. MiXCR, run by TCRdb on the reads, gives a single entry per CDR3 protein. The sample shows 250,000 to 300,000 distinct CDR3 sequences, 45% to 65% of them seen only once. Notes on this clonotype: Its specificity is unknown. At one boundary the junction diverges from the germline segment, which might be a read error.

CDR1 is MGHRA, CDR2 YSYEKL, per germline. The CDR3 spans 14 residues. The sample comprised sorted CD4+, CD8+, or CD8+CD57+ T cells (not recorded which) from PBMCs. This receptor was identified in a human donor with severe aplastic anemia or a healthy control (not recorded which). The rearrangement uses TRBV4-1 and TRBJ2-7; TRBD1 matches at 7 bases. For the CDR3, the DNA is TGTGCCAGCAGCCGAGACAGGGCGTCCTACGAGCAGTACTTC. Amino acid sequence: CASSRDRASYEQYF.